This T cell receptor beta chain was documented in a study of cytomegalovirus exposure and HLA in healthy donors. Study in general: The roughly 110 validation repertoires were reported in a later analysis to have been generated on the same platform as the roughly 670 first-cohort repertoires.

The study drew the donors from its 120-subject validation cohort, separate from the 666-subject first cohort. Measured with immunoSEQ multiplex PCR; TCRdb has only the in-frame clones, and not every one. The top ten hold roughly 7.7% of the sample, which has 130,000 to 150,000 clones, just over 85% seen once. The CDR3 length is 14 residues. J gave up 3 bases and V 4 bases, and 4 bases lay outside the gene matches. Germline V gene data show CDR1 as SGHRS and CDR2 as YFSETQ. The TCR originated in a woman under 30 in good health and CMV-seropositive. The specimen was PBMCs. The rearrangement links TRBV5-1 to TRBJ2-7, with 10 bases matching TRBD1. CDR3 bases: TGCGCCAGCAGCGAGGGACAGGGGATCTACGAGCAGTACTTC. The encoded protein is CASSEGQGIYEQYF.